One and the same sample provided the 20 T cell receptor beta chains below, sequenced in a study of T cell clonotyping in hematopoietic cell transplantation (dated by TCRdb to the early 2020s). Library creation used the immunoSEQ multiplex PCR assay. The table was pulled from immuneACCESS by TCRdb, which kept in-frame rearrangements only. Such tables lose some clones; where checked, under half of the loss comes from unresolved V genes, and the rest has no known cause. This sample lists about 69,000 clones; 90% to 95% were detected once. The ten largest clones capture 1.6% of the sample. What was sequenced was peripheral blood mononuclear cells. These receptors came from a man in his fifties or sixties in good health. Some clones in this sample may be carry-over from other donors' samples.

CDR3 sequence: CASSRDASSYNSPLHF. DNA for the CDR3: TGTGCCAGCAGCCGGGACGCGAGCTCCTATAATTCACCCCTCCACTTT. This chain links TRBV14 with TRBJ1-6; D is perhaps TRBD1 (5 bases). V lost 4 bases and J 0 bases, leaving 10 bases between the germline ends. The length of the CDR3 is 16 residues. The germline V gene has CDR1 SGHDN and CDR2 FVKESK.

This chain joins TRBV9 and TRBJ2-3; D call uncertain. CDR3 size: 14 residues. The ends were cut back, 4 bases at V and 2 bases at J, with 11 bases in the middle. Per germline, CDR1 SGDLS and CDR2 YYNGEE. CDR3 sequence reads: CASSSSTSTDTQYF. The DNA of the CDR3 is TGTGCCAGCAGCTCATCAACATCCACAGATACGCAGTATTTT.

The chain employs TRBV5-8 and TRBJ2-7; 8 positions agree with TRBD1. With 0 bases clipped from V and 7 bases from J, the junction kept 6 bases outside the gene matches. From germline, CDR1 is SGHTS and CDR2 YDEGEE. The CDR3 extends over 14 amino acids. The CDR3 spells CASSLVSGGGEQYF. The CDR3 DNA follows: TGTGCCAGCAGCTTGGTTTCAGGGGGCGGGGAGCAGTACTTC.

The chain couples TRBV27 to TRBJ2-7; 9 bases line up with TRBD1. Trimming cost V 6 bases and J 3 bases; bases outside gene matches: 6. This CDR3 is 14 amino acids long. The germline V gene encodes CDR1 MNHEY and CDR2 SMNVEV (reference sequence). The chain's CDR3 is CASRATGGLYEQYF. DNA of the CDR3: TGTGCCAGCAGAGCAACAGGGGGCCTCTACGAGCAGTACTTC.

V and J are TRBV19 and TRBJ2-7, with D unresolved. Per germline, CDR1 LNHDA and CDR2 SQIVND (reference sequence). The length of the CDR3 is 16 residues. The ends were cut back, 3 bases at V and 1 base at J, with 16 bases in the middle. CDR3 region: CASSIRFRQTSYEQYF. The CDR3 DNA is TGTGCCAGTAGTATCCGATTTAGGCAGACATCCTACGAGCAGTACTTC.

This clone was seen a single time. An end of the junction does not agree with germline; a read error may underlie this. V and J are TRBV7-9 and TRBJ1-1; tentatively, D is TRBD1 (6 bases). The germline V gene encodes CDR1 SEHNR and CDR2 FQNEAQ (reference sequence). This CDR3 is 14 amino acids long. The CDR3 bases are TGTGCCAGCAACTTACAGGGCCTCGGGACTGAAGCTTTCTTT. Amino acid sequence: CASNLQGLGTEAFF.

V and J are TRBV27 and TRBJ1-4; 9 nucleotides match TRBD1. Germline loops: CDR1 MNHEY, CDR2 SMNVEV (reference sequence). J was trimmed by 0 bases and V by 7 bases; bases with no gene match: 9. The CDR3 is 17 residues long. Here the CDR3 reads CASKSTGGLSTNEKLFF. The CDR3 DNA reads as TGTGCCAGCAAGAGTACAGGGGGCCTCTCAACTAATGAAAAACTGTTTTTT.

The chain combines TRBV9 with TRBJ2-2; 12 positions match TRBD1. Germline assignment: CDR1 SGDLS and CDR2 YYNGEE. V lost 1 base, J lost 3 bases, and 10 bases stayed unmatched. The CDR3 has 19 residues. The CDR3 sequence is CASSVSGQGAPPYTGELFF. The CDR3 coding sequence is TGTGCCAGCAGCGTATCGGGACAGGGGGCTCCCCCCTACACCGGGGAGCTGTTTTTT.

The chain uses TRBV5-8 and TRBJ2-7; TRBD2 might be the D (5 bases). Trimming shortened V by 5 bases and J by 2 bases, and 11 bases separated the two germline ends. The CDR3 sequence is 13 residues long. CDR1 is SGHTS, CDR2 YDEGEE, per germline. The CDR3 region is CASRTGLTYEQYF. In DNA, the CDR3 is TGTGCCAGCAGAACCGGACTGACCTACGAGCAGTACTTC.

The gene calls are TRBV6-6 and TRBJ1-4; possibly TRBD1 for D (5 bases). The CDR3 consists of 16 residues. Trimming cost V 6 bases and J 8 bases, with 22 bases left between them. CDR1 and CDR2 from the germline V gene are MNHNY and SVGAGI (reference sequence). CDR3 loop: CASRIGITGDYEKLFF. CDR3 bases: TGTGCCAGCAGGATCGGGATAACAGGAGATTACGAAAAACTGTTTTTT.

This chain uses TRBV7-8 with TRBJ2-1; a possible D gene is TRBD2 (7 bases). This CDR3 spans 16 amino acids. V lost 4 bases and J 7 bases, leaving 20 bases between the germline ends. Germline V gives CDR1 SGHVS, CDR2 FQNEAQ. CDR3 DNA: TGTGCCAGCAGCTCTCGCGGGGGCCTCGTCGGTAATGAGCAGTTCTTC. Its translation is CASSSRGGLVGNEQFF.

This rearrangement joins TRBV27 to TRBJ1-2; D uncertain. V lost 4 bases and J lost 0, with 15 bases in between. CDR1 and CDR2 from the germline V gene are MNHEY and SMNVEV (reference sequence). The CDR3 is 16 residues long. CDR3 nucleotide sequence: TGTGCCAGCAGTTCGCAATACCGGGCCTCTAACTATGGCTACACCTTC. It yields the protein CASSSQYRASNYGYTF.

This clone is a singleton in its sample. This rearrangement joins TRBV6-1 to TRBJ1-5; D perhaps matches TRBD1 (5 bases). Germline V gene data show CDR1 as MNHNS and CDR2 as SASEGT. The CDR3 runs 13 residues. The V gene lost 4 bases and the J gene lost 4 bases, with 8 bases spanning the gap. The CDR3 DNA reads as TGTGCCAGCAGTGGACAGATTAATCAGCCCCAGCATTTT. Its translation: CASSGQINQPQHF.

The chain uses TRBV6-6 and TRBJ2-7; TRBD2 agrees at 8 bases. There are 15 residues in the CDR3. Germline V gene data show CDR1 as MNHNY and CDR2 as SVGAGI (reference sequence). V gave up 7 bases and J gave up 0 bases; unmatched junction bases: 8. Here the CDR3 DNA reads TGTGCCAGCACCATAACGGGGGGGTCCTCCTACGAGCAGTACTTC. It yields the protein CASTITGGSSYEQYF.

This clone was detected a few times. The V gene is TRBV10-2, the J gene TRBJ2-7, with D possibly TRBD2 on 6 matching bases. V lost 8 bases and J lost 2, with 10 bases in between. There are 12 residues in the CDR3. CDR1 and CDR2 (germline): WSHSY, SAAADI. This chain's CDR3 is CASSGTAYEQYF. The CDR3 region has the DNA TGCGCCAGCTCCGGGACTGCCTACGAGCAGTACTTC.

This chain joins TRBV30 and TRBJ2-3; D might be TRBD1 (6 bases). The V gene's germline CDR1 is GTSNPN and CDR2 SVGIG (reference sequence). V was trimmed by 2 bases and J by 1 base, leaving 7 bases between them. This CDR3 has 13 amino acids. The CDR3 nucleotides are TGTGCCTGGAGTTGGACAGGCACAGATACGCAGTATTTT. Its translation: CAWSWTGTDTQYF.

V and J are TRBV9 and TRBJ2-7; a weak D match, TRBD1 (5 bases). This CDR3 has 15 residues. Trimming pared 0 bases from V and 3 bases from J, leaving 13 bases between. From germline, CDR1 is SGDLS and CDR2 YYNGEE. The CDR3 DNA reads TGTGCCAGCAGCGTAGCAGCAGGGAAGGGCTACGAGCAGTACTTC. Its protein is CASSVAAGKGYEQYF.

The V call is TRBV5-1, the J call TRBJ2-7, with TRBD1 matching over 10 bases. The CDR3 is 14 residues long. Unmatched junction bases numbered 3, after V lost 3 bases and J lost 3 bases. The germline gives CDR1 SGHRS, CDR2 YFSETQ. DNA for the CDR3: TGCGCCAGCAGCTCACGGACAGGGGGCTACGAGCAGTACTTC. This encodes CASSSRTGGYEQYF. Using reference TRBV5-1 and TRBJ2-7 for the parts outside the CDR3, the full variable domain is KAGVTQTPRYLIKTRGQQVTLSCSPISGHRSVSWYQQTPGQGLQFLFEYFSETQRNKGNFPGRFSGRQFSNSRSEMNVSTLELGDSALYLCASSSRTGGYEQYFGPGTRLTVT.

The chain recombines TRBV10-2 with TRBJ1-2; 8 nucleotides line up with TRBD1. CDR3 size: 13 residues. The V segment lost 4 bases and the J segment 2 bases; nucleotides outside the gene matches: 0. Per the germline V gene, CDR1 is WSHSY and CDR2 is SAAADI. CDR3 region: CASSGTGNYGYTF. In DNA form, the CDR3 reads TGCGCCAGCAGTGGGACAGGGAACTATGGCTACACCTTC.

The genes are TRBV30 and TRBJ2-6; D is undetermined. This CDR3 has 17 residues. Trimming removed 7 bases at V and 5 bases at J, with 24 bases between. CDR1 is GTSNPN, CDR2 SVGIG, per germline (reference sequence). As DNA, the CDR3 is TGTGCCTACCGATTTGGAACCGGACCCAGGTGGGCCAACGTCCTGACTTTC. It yields the protein CAYRFGTGPRWANVLTF.